This T cell receptor (beta chain) was retrieved from a study of blood T cell repertoires in COVID-19. The CDR3 contains 12 residues. The ends lost 1 base at V and 13 bases at J; junction bases unmatched: 4. Germline-derived CDR1 and CDR2 are SEHNR and FQNEAQ (reference sequence). Assay: immunoSEQ multiplex PCR; the TCRdb copy retains only in-frame clones and omits some. The sample shows about 99,000 clones, roughly nine tenths of them seen only once. This clone was observed once. This clonotype was sampled from a human donor in a cohort sampled during active COVID-19. Sequences were obtained from peripheral blood. This chain joins TRBV7-9 and TRBJ2-1; 7 nucleotides agree with TRBD1. CDR3 in DNA: TGTGCCAGCAGCTTAGAACGACAGGGCCAGTTCTTC. It translates to CASSLERQGQFF. The full variable domain, rest sourced from reference TRBV7-9 and TRBJ2-1, is DTGVSQNPRHKITKRGQNVTFRCDPISEHNRLYWYRQTLGQGPEFLTYFQNEAQLEKSRLLSDRFSAERPKGSFSTLEIQRTEQGDSAMYLCASSLERQGQFFGPGTRLTVL.